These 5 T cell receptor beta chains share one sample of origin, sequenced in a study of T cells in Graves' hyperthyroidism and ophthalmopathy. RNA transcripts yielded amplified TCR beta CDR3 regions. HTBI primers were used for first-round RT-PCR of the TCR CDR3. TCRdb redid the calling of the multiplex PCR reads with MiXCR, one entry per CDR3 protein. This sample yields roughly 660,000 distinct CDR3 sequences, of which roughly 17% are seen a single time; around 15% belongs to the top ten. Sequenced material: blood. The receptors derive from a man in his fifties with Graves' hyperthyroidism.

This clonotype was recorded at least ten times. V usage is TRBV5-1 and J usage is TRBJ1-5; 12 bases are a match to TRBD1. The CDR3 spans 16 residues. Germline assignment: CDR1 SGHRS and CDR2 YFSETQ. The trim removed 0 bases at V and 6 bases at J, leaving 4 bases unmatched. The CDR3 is CASSLVGQGAGQPQHF. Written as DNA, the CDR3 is TGCGCCAGCAGCTTGGTGGGACAGGGGGCGGGTCAGCCCCAGCATTTT. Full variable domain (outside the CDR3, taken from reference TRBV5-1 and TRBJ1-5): KAGVTQTPRYLIKTRGQQVTLSCSPISGHRSVSWYQQTPGQGLQFLFEYFSETQRNKGNFPGRFSGRQFSNSRSEMNVSTLELGDSALYLCASSLVGQGAGQPQHFGDGTRLSIL.

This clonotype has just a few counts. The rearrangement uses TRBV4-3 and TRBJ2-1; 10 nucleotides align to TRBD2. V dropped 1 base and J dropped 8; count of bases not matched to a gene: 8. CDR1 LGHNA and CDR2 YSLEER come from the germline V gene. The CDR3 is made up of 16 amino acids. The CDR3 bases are TGCGCCAGCAGCCAAGTAAGGCCTAGCGGGAGTGATGAGCAGTTCTTC. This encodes CASSQVRPSGSDEQFF.

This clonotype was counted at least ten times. For the CDR3, the DNA is TGTGCCAGTAGGGCCGCCGGGACTAGCAATGAGCAGTTCTTC. Amino acids: CASRAAGTSNEQFF. This rearrangement joins TRBV19 to TRBJ2-1; TRBD2 aligns across 8 bases. CDR3 length: 14 residues. Trimming took 6 bases from V and 6 from J; bases not matched to a gene: 7. The V gene's germline CDR1 is LNHDA and CDR2 SQIVND (reference sequence).

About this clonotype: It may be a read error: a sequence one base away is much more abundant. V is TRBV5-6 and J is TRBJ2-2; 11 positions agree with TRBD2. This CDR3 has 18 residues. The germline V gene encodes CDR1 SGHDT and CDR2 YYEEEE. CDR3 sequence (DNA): TGTGCCAGCAACTTGGTACATAGCGGGAGGGAATGGAGCGGGGAGCTGTTTTTT. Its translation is CASNLVHSGREWSGELFF.

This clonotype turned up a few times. This CDR3 is CAIRGTSGRKTGELFF. The CDR3 DNA reads TGTGCCATCAGGGGGACTAGCGGGAGGAAGACCGGGGAGCTGTTTTTT. V and J are TRBV10-3 and TRBJ2-2, with TRBD2 matching over 15 bases. V lost 6 bases to trimming and J lost 5 bases; unmatched junction nucleotides: 4. The length of the CDR3 is 16 residues. Per the germline V gene, CDR1 is ENHRY and CDR2 is SYGVKD.